Sequencing of this T cell receptor beta chain was carried out in a study of blood T cells in healthy people across ages (dated by TCRdb to about 2015). In terms of the full investigation: Template switching captured roughly one uniquely barcoded TCR beta cDNA molecule per two T cells in model experiments. The donors were split into four age groups: young (average around 17 years), middle-aged (about 40), aged (around 67) and long-lived (roughly 86). The study analyzed two additional independent replicas of 1 million unique cDNA reads from the same blood draw for two donors, one aged 18 to 30 and one aged 80 or older. Age-related changes in TCR beta repertoire diversity were measured in the study by deep sequencing normalized with unique cDNA molecular identifiers.

Library preparation employed 5' RACE. The instrument was an Illumina HiSeq 2500. The second PCR ran for roughly 7 to 11 cycles and used a J-beta primer mix along with a sample-barcoded 5' primer. A template-switch 5' adaptor carrying 12 random nucleotides introduced a unique molecular identifier onto each TCR beta cDNA molecule. At least 2.5 million CDR3-containing paired-end reads were obtained from each sample. First-strand cDNA synthesis was performed from all RNA using the Mint cDNA synthesis kit, with priming by a TRBC-specific oligonucleotide. Following uracil-DNA glycosylase treatment, a first 18-cycle PCR with universal primers M1SS and BC2_uni_R was performed on all cDNA. Per the original workflow: Normalization of each sample was performed by random selection of 1 million high-quality reads, each carrying a distinct molecular identifier. Instead of being binned into consensus sequences, reads with shared molecular identifiers were discarded. MiTCR, run with a Q25 quality threshold and the strictest error-elimination algorithm, handled CDR3 identification, clonotype clustering and error correction. A nonparametric unseen species model using Euler transformation provided a lower-bound estimate of total TCR beta diversity. TCRdb reran the public reads through fastp at Q25 and MiXCR, keeping productive beta chains. Rows merge per CDR3 protein into single entries with the most common DNA and genes. The V and J calls shown here were made by TCRdb, not taken from the authors' results. The sample includes more than 750,000 distinct CDR3 sequences, with about 28% observed a single time. The ten largest clones represent 10% to 13% of the sample.

The germline V and J ends show losses of 4 bases and 7 bases respectively, and no gene match explains 5 bases of the junction. The CDR3 numbers 15 residues from cysteine through phenylalanine. Left in the record is the CDR3 DNA by itself, 45 bases read in frame from the first base. CDR1 and CDR2 are drawn from the germline V gene: ENHRY, SYGVKD. Results the study describes overall, beyond this receptor: Because profiling used bulk unsorted PBMCs, naive and antigen-experienced compartments could not be compared conclusively. The long-lived group showed more naive CD4+ T cells, fewer expanded clones and increased TCR diversity than the aged group, suggesting age selection. A strong correlation was found between observed TCR beta diversity and the percentage of naive T cells measured by flow cytometry. Observed TCR beta diversity per million T cells fell roughly linearly with age, and a significant reduction was already apparent by age around 39. Estimates of total diversity from one million sequenced T cells were regarded as lower bounds and underestimates. The CMV infection status of donors was not known, potentially confounding age-related changes in expanded clonotypes.

Many counts were recorded for this clonotype. Its antigen is still unknown. Qualities for individual bases were not recorded, and no much larger clone is one base off. The roughly 39 donors, aged 6 to 90 years, were systemically healthy Caucasian individuals from Russia. About 10 milliliters of peripheral blood were collected from each donor into EDTA-treated Vacutainer tubes. Ficoll-Paque density-gradient centrifugation was used to isolate PBMCs, with at least 6 million per sample. Total RNA, at least 6 micrograms per sample, was extracted from PBMCs with Trizol reagent. For every donor, an aliquot of PBMCs went through flow cytometry to measure the percentages of naive CD45RAhigh/CD27high T cells. These data also formed part of another study, on T cells of mothers and their children. The second paper states: Donors were nine systemically healthy Caucasian individuals: three mothers and their six children. cDNA synthesis consumed the entire amount of extracted RNA, loaded at approximately 1.6 ug RNA in each 15 ul reaction. In the second PCR, the M1S primer introduced both the sample barcodes and 2-4 random nucleotides. More than 9 million TCR beta CDR3 reads were obtained from each mother, and roughly 3.1 million reads were obtained from each child. In both related and unrelated pairs, thymic selection shapes the output of TCR recombination in a similar way, with inherited differences having only a minor effect. Normalized repertoire overlap was always found to be slightly, but never significantly, higher in related mother-child pairs than in unrelated mother-child pairs. Persistent microchimeric T cell clones were not detected, at a sensitivity of about 99 clones per million clonotypes. To look for features that set related mother-child pairs apart from unrelated individuals, the researchers ran deep NGS to compare the TCR beta repertoires of mothers and children. Mothers averaged about 40 +/- 4 years of age and children averaged about 10 +/- 4 years. After adapter ligation with NEBNext reagents, the libraries were sequenced on Illumina HiSeq 2000 with 100+100 nt paired-end reads. Mother and child libraries were prepared a month apart and sequenced in separate runs to prevent cross-contamination. For each donor, somewhere between about 500,000 and 2,300,000 distinct TCR beta clonotypes were identified. Naive TCR beta clonotypes were estimated from low-frequency clonotypes matched to each donor's FACS-determined naive share, without sorting.

The clonotype comes from a woman in her thirties or forties in good health. The sequenced sample consisted of blood. This chain joins TRBV10-3 to TRBJ1-4; TRBD1 matches 11 bases in the middle. The CDR3 here reads CAISAPGTGGEKLFF. The nucleotide sequence reads TGTGCCATCAGTGCACCCGGGACAGGGGGTGAAAAACTGTTTTTT.